These 17 T cell receptor beta chains were all obtained from the same sample, sequenced in a study of a mutant IDH1 vaccine in newly diagnosed glioma. Indicated time point: week 11, during vaccination. Alongside topical imiquimod, each dose of vaccine comprised 300 ug of mutant IDH1 20-mer peptide. Their antigens are not known. TCRdb keeps only in-frame clones here, not all; method: immunoSEQ multiplex PCR. The sample includes over 55,000 clones, 89% seen only once; the top ten take more than 1.5%. This sample comprised PBMCs, obtained from a glioma patient whose treatment included an IDH1 peptide vaccine. These receptors all come from a man aged 35-49 years with glioma.

The V and J genes are TRBV10-3 and TRBJ1-1; D remains unclear. The CDR3 is 13 amino acids. Germline V gene sequence: CDR1 ENHRY, CDR2 SYGVKD. The V gene lost 4 bases and the J gene lost 4 bases, with 10 bases spanning the gap. The CDR3 loop reads CAISAVEGTEAFF. The CDR3 DNA sequence: TGTGCCATCAGTGCGGTTGAGGGCACTGAAGCTTTCTTT.

The rearrangement uses TRBV18 and TRBJ2-1, with D perhaps TRBD1 (6 bases). CDR1 is KGHSH, CDR2 LQKENI, per germline. V was trimmed by 0 bases and J by 4 bases, leaving 10 bases between them. This CDR3 has 15 residues. CDR3 sequence (DNA): TGTGCCAGCTCACCACCCCGGACAGTATACAATGAGCAGTTCTTC. It is translated as CASSPPRTVYNEQFF.

This clone occurred once. J is TRBJ1-2 and V is TRBV14; 12 nucleotides agree with TRBD1. Germline trimming cut 3 bases from V and 8 bases from J; bases unmatched to any gene: 10. In germline, CDR1 is SGHDN, CDR2 FVKESK. The CDR3 covers 16 residues. CDR3 nucleotides: TGTGCCAGCAGCCAGGGGAGGGGACAGGGGGCACGAGGCTACACCTTC. It yields the protein CASSQGRGQGARGYTF.

This clone was counted once. The chain's CDR3 is CASSYTGTSSTDTQYF. The DNA of the CDR3 is TGTGCCAGCAGCTACACAGGGACCTCTAGCACAGATACGCAGTATTTT. This rearrangement joins TRBV7-9 to TRBJ2-3, with D perhaps TRBD1 (6 bases). The CDR3 extends over 16 amino acids. Trimming shortened V by 4 bases and J by 0 bases, and 14 bases separated the two germline ends. Germline V gene lookup returns CDR1 SEHNR and CDR2 FQNEAQ (reference sequence). Full variable domain (missing parts from reference TRBV7-9 and TRBJ2-3): DTGVSQNPRHKITKRGQNVTFRCDPISEHNRLYWYRQTLGQGPEFLTYFQNEAQLEKSRLLSDRFSAERPKGSFSTLEIQRTEQGDSAMYLCASSYTGTSSTDTQYFGPGTRLTVL.

This clone has only one observation. This chain uses TRBV6-1 with TRBJ1-2; D is perhaps TRBD1 (5 bases). This CDR3 is 16 amino acids long. Germline CDR1 MNHNS, CDR2 SASEGT. V lost 3 bases and J lost 5, with 19 bases in between. This chain's CDR3 is CASSDLSAGRGYGYTF. The CDR3 coding sequence is TGTGCCAGCAGTGACTTGTCGGCGGGGAGGGGATATGGCTACACCTTC.

V is TRBV18 and J is TRBJ1-4; 8 bases line up with TRBD1. The germline V gene encodes CDR1 KGHSH and CDR2 LQKENI. CDR3 size: 15 residues. The J segment lost 8 bases and the V segment lost 8 bases, leaving 13 bases of the junction unmatched. The CDR3 bases are TGTGCCAGCACAAACTCCGGGACAGGAGCCGAAAAACTGTTTTTT. This encodes CASTNSGTGAEKLFF.

The chain has TRBV29-1 and TRBJ1-1; TRBD1 is a possible D gene (5 bases). This CDR3 is 14 amino acids long. The germline CDR1 and CDR2 sequences are SQVTM and ANQGSEA. V was cut by 2 bases and J by 4 bases, with 14 bases left in between. DNA for the CDR3: TGCAGCGTTGAATTTATGGGGCGCGGCACTGAAGCTTTCTTT. As protein: CSVEFMGRGTEAFF.

The CDR3 sequence is CASSREGGGGVSGYTF. Here the CDR3 DNA reads TGCGCCAGCAGCAGAGAAGGTGGGGGCGGTGTTAGCGGCTACACCTTC. The J gene is TRBJ1-2, the V gene TRBV5-1; TRBD1 might be the D (6 bases). This CDR3 has 16 amino acids. Germline-derived CDR1 and CDR2 are SGHRS and YFSETQ. The V gene lost 4 bases and the J gene lost 8 bases, with 24 bases spanning the gap.

V gene TRBV5-6 combines with J gene TRBJ2-7, with D uncertain. The germline V gene encodes CDR1 SGHDT and CDR2 YYEEEE. Trimming removed 2 bases at V and 7 bases at J, with 13 bases between. The CDR3 spans 13 residues. In DNA form, the CDR3 reads TGTGCCAGCAGCTTACGTCCTTTCCAAGAGCAGTACTTC. It encodes CASSLRPFQEQYF. Complete variable domain (other parts from reference TRBV5-6 and TRBJ2-7): DAGVTQSPTHLIKTRGQQVTLRCSPKSGHDTVSWYQQALGQGPQFIFQYYEEEERQRGNFPDRFSGHQFPNYSSELNVNALLLGDSALYLCASSLRPFQEQYFGPGTRLTVT.

The chain links TRBV5-6 to TRBJ1-2, with D unclear. V dropped 3 bases and J dropped 8 bases, with 11 bases sitting between them. This CDR3 is 12 amino acids long. CDR1 SGHDT and CDR2 YYEEEE come from the germline V gene. The CDR3: CASSSGPGGYTF. The CDR3 region has the DNA TGTGCCAGCAGCTCTGGCCCTGGCGGCTACACCTTC.

Written as DNA, the CDR3 is TGTGCCTGGAGTAATGGACAGGGTAACGGAGAGACCCAGTACTTC. Translation gives CAWSNGQGNGETQYF. The J gene is TRBJ2-5, the V gene TRBV30, with 8 positions matching TRBD1. V trimming: 2 bases; J trimming: 4 bases; junction bases outside the gene matches: 9. Germline CDR1 GTSNPN, CDR2 SVGIG (reference sequence). The CDR3 runs 15 residues. Looking up the rest from reference TRBV30 and TRBJ2-5 gives the full variable domain: SQTIHQWPATLVQPVGSPLSLECTVEGTSNPNLYWYRQAAGRGLQLLFYSVGIGQISSEVPQNLSASRPQDRQFILSSKKLLLSDSGFYLCAWSNGQGNGETQYFGPGTRLLVL.

The chain uses TRBV11-2 and TRBJ2-2; D not resolved. The V end was cut by 7 bases, the J end by 3 bases, with 15 bases between. The CDR3 runs 15 residues. Per the germline V gene, CDR1 is SGHAT and CDR2 is FQNNGV. The CDR3 is CASNLLVSYTGELFF. The CDR3 DNA follows: TGTGCCAGCAACCTGCTAGTTAGTTACACCGGGGAGCTGTTTTTT.

The chain carries TRBV7-8 and TRBJ1-4; TRBD1 might be the D (5 bases). This CDR3 comprises 18 residues. Germline values: CDR1 SGHVS, CDR2 FQNEAQ. Trimming took 7 bases from V and 0 from J, leaving 21 bases between them. The CDR3 region has the DNA TGTGCCAGCACCCAGTGGAGGGGCTTCTTCGCAACTAATGAAAAACTGTTTTTT. Protein: CASTQWRGFFATNEKLFF.

This clone was detected once. The chain links TRBV7-2 to TRBJ1-1; D remains ambiguous. The V end lost 3 bases, the J end lost 0 bases, and 11 bases lay between the germline ends. Germline lookup yields CDR1 SGHTA and CDR2 FQGNSA. The CDR3 covers 15 residues. The CDR3 nucleotides read TGTGCCAGCAGCTTGAGTCAGATTATGAACACTGAAGCTTTCTTT. The encoded protein is CASSLSQIMNTEAFF.

The chain couples TRBV5-5 to TRBJ1-5; 7 bases are a match to TRBD1. Germline V gives CDR1 SGHKS, CDR2 YYEKEE (reference sequence). The CDR3 is 16 amino acids. The trim removed 0 bases at V and 6 bases at J, leaving 9 bases unmatched. CDR3 nucleotide sequence: TGTGCCAGCAGCTTGGATATAGGGGGCATCGGTCAGCCCCAGCATTTT. This codes for CASSLDIGGIGQPQHF.

The CDR3 here is CASASNTVEAFF. The CDR3 coding sequence is TGTGCCAGCGCTAGTAACACGGTTGAAGCTTTCTTT. This rearrangement joins TRBV7-9 to TRBJ1-1, with D unclear. V was shortened by 8 bases and J by 7 bases, with 14 bases between the two germline ends. This CDR3 has 12 amino acids. The germline V gene encodes CDR1 SEHNR and CDR2 FQNEAQ (reference sequence).

CDR3 residues: CAWSVQGGQPQHF. CDR3 nucleotide sequence: TGTGCCTGGAGTGTACAGGGTGGGCAGCCCCAGCATTTT. The chain employs TRBV30 and TRBJ1-5; weak D call: TRBD1 (6 bases). CDR3 length equals 13 residues. Germline assignment: CDR1 GTSNPN and CDR2 SVGIG (reference sequence). Trimming cost V 0 bases and J 7 bases, with 10 bases left between them.